Sequencing of this T cell receptor beta chain was carried out in a study of shared clonotypes between healthy human individuals. Assay used: immunoSEQ multiplex PCR; TCRdb lists only in-frame clones, some missing. Of more than 900,000 clones in the sample, about 80% were seen once. The CDR3 spans 14 residues. Between the trimmed V and J ends, which lost 2 bases and 2 bases, there was a span of 10 bases. Germline V CDR1 and CDR2: SGHNT, YYREEE (reference sequence). J is TRBJ1-2 and V is TRBV5-4; unclear D gene. This TCR derives from a man aged 18 to 30 in good health. Some clones in this sample may be carry-over from other donors' samples. The sample comprised memory CD4+ T cells from PBMCs. The subset is: CD45RA-negative fraction. CDR3 amino acids: CASSFRTANYGYTF. For the CDR3, the DNA is TGTGCCAGCAGCTTTCGAACAGCAAACTATGGCTACACCTTC.